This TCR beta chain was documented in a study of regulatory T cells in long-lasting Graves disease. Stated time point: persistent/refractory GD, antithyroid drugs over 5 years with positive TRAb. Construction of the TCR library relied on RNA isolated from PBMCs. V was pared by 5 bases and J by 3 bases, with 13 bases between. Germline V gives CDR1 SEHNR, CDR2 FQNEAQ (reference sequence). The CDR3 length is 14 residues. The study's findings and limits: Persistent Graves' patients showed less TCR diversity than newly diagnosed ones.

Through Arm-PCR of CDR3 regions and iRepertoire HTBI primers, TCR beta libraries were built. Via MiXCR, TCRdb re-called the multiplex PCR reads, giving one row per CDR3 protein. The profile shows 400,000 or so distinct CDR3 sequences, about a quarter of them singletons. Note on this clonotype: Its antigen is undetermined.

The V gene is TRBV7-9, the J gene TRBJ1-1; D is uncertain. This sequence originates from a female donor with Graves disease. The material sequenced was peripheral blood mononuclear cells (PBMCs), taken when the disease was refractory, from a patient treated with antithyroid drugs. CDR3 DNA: TGTGCCAGCAGCCTATTAAAGGAGGACACTGAAGCTTTCTTT. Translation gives CASSLLKEDTEAFF.